These T cell receptor beta chains were read from a single sample in a study of a mutant IDH1 vaccine in newly diagnosed glioma. Their target antigens are unknown. Some clones are missing from TCRdb's copy, which holds only in-frame ones; the method was immunoSEQ multiplex PCR. Among tens of thousands of clones listed, approximately 80% were seen once. The material sequenced was PBMCs, taken from a glioma patient whose treatment included an IDH1 peptide vaccine. The source of these receptors is a man aged 35 to 55 with glioma. Both conserved end residues are trimmed from each CDR3. The order of the fields is J gene, V gene, clone size, CDR3 protein. Only some rows state a clone size, as once, few, many or a class for expanded clones.

J gene: TRBJ1-3; V gene: TRBV14; clone size: few; CDR3 protein: ASANSGGNTIY
J gene: TRBJ1-6; V gene: TRBV7-9; clone size: .; CDR3 protein: ASSSTGDNSPLH
J gene: TRBJ1-2; V gene: TRBV25-1; clone size: .; CDR3 protein: ASSEDHTGAYGYT
J gene: TRBJ1-1; V gene: TRBV7-5; clone size: .; CDR3 protein: ARSSTGGEGTEAF
J gene: TRBJ2-7; V gene: TRBV6-6; clone size: .; CDR3 protein: ASSRGQGATSYEQY
J gene: TRBJ2-2; V gene: TRBV15; clone size: .; CDR3 protein: ATSRERGTGNTGELF
J gene: TRBJ1-1; V gene: TRBV6-1; clone size: .; CDR3 protein: ASSRLNTEAF
J gene: TRBJ2-3; V gene: TRBV30; clone size: .; CDR3 protein: AWSHYEAQY
J gene: TRBJ1-6; V gene: TRBV6-1; clone size: .; CDR3 protein: ASREYSPLH
J gene: TRBJ1-3; V gene: TRBV5-4; clone size: .; CDR3 protein: ASSLHGSSGNTIY
J gene: TRBJ2-2; V gene: TRBV30; clone size: .; CDR3 protein: AWSPYRYSGELF
J gene: TRBJ1-2; V gene: TRBV19; clone size: .; CDR3 protein: ASSPIIPGNYGYT
J gene: TRBJ2-2; V gene: TRBV19; clone size: .; CDR3 protein: ASSIMASGNTGELF
J gene: TRBJ1-2; V gene: TRBV5-5; clone size: .; CDR3 protein: ASSVRGRGSYGYT
J gene: TRBJ2-7; V gene: TRBV7-2; clone size: .; CDR3 protein: ASSLSRANYEQY
J gene: TRBJ2-7; V gene: TRBV5-6; clone size: once; CDR3 protein: ASSLERGRRDEQY
J gene: TRBJ1-2; V gene: TRBV30; clone size: .; CDR3 protein: AWGGARGFYGYT
J gene: TRBJ2-5; V gene: TRBV6-5; clone size: .; CDR3 protein: ASRETSRETQY
J gene: TRBJ1-3; V gene: TRBV5-1; clone size: once; CDR3 protein: ASSFVGAGNTIY
J gene: TRBJ1-6; V gene: TRBV6-5; clone size: .; CDR3 protein: ASSRDKNSPLH
J gene: TRBJ1-3; V gene: TRBV6-5; clone size: .; CDR3 protein: ASSKGHSGNTIY
J gene: TRBJ2-7; V gene: TRBV1; clone size: few; CDR3 protein: TSSQDPILEQY
J gene: TRBJ2-2; V gene: TRBV6-1; clone size: .; CDR3 protein: AVQGQAFTGELF
J gene: TRBJ1-2; V gene: TRBV13; clone size: .; CDR3 protein: ASSYLRGSGYT
J gene: TRBJ1-6; V gene: TRBV4-2; clone size: .; CDR3 protein: ASSQAHDGDSPLH
J gene: TRBJ1-5; V gene: TRBV7-6; clone size: .; CDR3 protein: ASSLQSGFNQPQH
J gene: TRBJ2-3; V gene: TRBV2; clone size: .; CDR3 protein: ASSESVGLSTDTQY
J gene: TRBJ2-7; V gene: TRBV9; clone size: .; CDR3 protein: ASSVGNEQY
J gene: TRBJ1-5; V gene: TRBV6-5; clone size: .; CDR3 protein: ASCYSEGQPQH
J gene: TRBJ1-1; V gene: TRBV19; clone size: few; CDR3 protein: ASTWRNTEAF
J gene: TRBJ1-2; V gene: TRBV4-2; clone size: .; CDR3 protein: ASSQSGLDRGGSGGYT
J gene: TRBJ2-2; V gene: TRBV7-9; clone size: .; CDR3 protein: ASSLGTRTGELF
J gene: TRBJ2-5; V gene: TRBV5-1; clone size: .; CDR3 protein: ASSFSERSQY
J gene: TRBJ1-1; V gene: TRBV5-4; clone size: .; CDR3 protein: ASTETGRKTEAF